These T cell receptor beta chains were read from a single sample in a study of blood T cells in healthy people across ages. TCRdb re-called the 5' RACE reads with MiXCR, one entry per CDR3 protein. The sample contains about 680,000 distinct CDR3 sequences, around 48% of which appear only once. Specimen: blood. These receptors were collected from a woman aged 55-69 years in good health. CDR3s include the opening cysteine and the closing phenylalanine or tryptophan. The order of the fields is J gene, V gene, D gene, clone size, CDR3 length, CDR3 protein, CDR3 DNA. D genes are given only for firm matches. Size tells how often a clone was seen (once, few, many) or the class of an expanded clone, and some rows leave it out.

J: TRBJ2-2; V: TRBV20-1; D: TRBD2; size: few; length: 17; CDR3: CSARRLAGGPDTGELFF; DNA: TGCAGTGCTAGGCGACTAGCGGGAGGGCCGGACACCGGGGAGCTGTTTTTT
J: TRBJ2-5; V: TRBV4-3; D: TRBD2; size: NA; length: 18; CDR3: CASSQLAGLAGGSETQYF; DNA: TGCGCCAGCAGTCAGCTGGCAGGGCTAGCGGGGGGATCGGAGACCCAGTACTTC
J: TRBJ2-7; V: TRBV20-1; D: TRBD1; size: NA; length: 11; CDR3: CSARQGEAQYF; DNA: TGCAGTGCCCGACAGGGAGAGGCCCAGTACTTC
J: TRBJ1-6; V: TRBV30; D: NA; size: NA; length: 19; CDR3: CAWSKATVLTDTYNSPLHF; DNA: TGTGCCTGGAGTAAAGCGACAGTACTTACGGACACCTATAATTCACCCCTCCACTTT
J: TRBJ1-6; V: TRBV20-1; D: NA; size: NA; length: 16; CDR3: CSASPRGGGSDSPLHF; DNA: TGCAGTGCTTCTCCTCGTGGAGGGGGGTCGGATTCACCCCTCCACTTT
J: TRBJ1-1; V: TRBV7-2; D: NA; size: few; length: 15; CDR3: CASSLGRLMNTEAFF; DNA: TGTGCCAGCAGCTTAGGTCGACTGATGAACACTGAAGCTTTCTTT
J: TRBJ2-1; V: TRBV5-8; D: NA; size: NA; length: 15; CDR3: CASSLWQGTYNEQFF; DNA: TGTGCCAGCAGCTTGTGGCAGGGAACCTACAATGAGCAGTTCTTC
J: TRBJ2-3; V: TRBV7-2; D: TRBD2; size: few; length: 17; CDR3: CASSPPSGRIHTDTQYF; DNA: TGTGCCAGCAGCCCCCCCAGCGGGAGGATCCACACAGATACGCAGTATTTT
J: TRBJ1-1; V: TRBV27; D: NA; size: few; length: 11; CDR3: CASSFRGEAFF; DNA: TGTGCCAGCAGTTTCAGGGGAGAAGCTTTCTTT
J: TRBJ2-7; V: TRBV6-5; D: NA; size: once; length: 16; CDR3: CASSPNLAGDGYEQYF; DNA: TGTGCCAGCAGCCCAAACCTAGCAGGGGACGGTTACGAGCAGTACTTC
J: TRBJ1-1; V: TRBV5-1; D: NA; size: NA; length: 13; CDR3: CASSSAQNTEAFF; DNA: TGCGCCAGCAGCTCTGCCCAGAACACTGAAGCTTTCTTT
J: TRBJ1-4; V: TRBV29-1; D: NA; size: NA; length: 14; CDR3: CSVERQAPYEKLFF; DNA: TGCAGCGTTGAGAGGCAGGCGCCGTATGAAAAACTGTTTTTT
J: TRBJ2-7; V: TRBV6-2/TRBV6-3; D: NA; size: NA; length: 12; CDR3: CASSPTNYEQYF; DNA: TGTGCCAGCAGCCCTACAAACTACGAGCAGTACTTC
J: TRBJ2-1; V: TRBV2; D: TRBD2; size: few; length: 13; CDR3: CAGTGTRYNEQFF; DNA: TGTGCCGGCACCGGGACTAGGTACAATGAGCAGTTCTTC
J: TRBJ1-4; V: TRBV30; D: NA; size: NA; length: 13; CDR3: CAWSVQTNEKLFF; DNA: TGTGCCTGGAGTGTACAAACTAATGAAAAACTGTTTTTT
J: TRBJ2-3; V: TRBV7-9; D: NA; size: few; length: 12; CDR3: CASSPSSSTQYF; DNA: TGTGCCAGCAGCCCATCCTCTTCTACGCAGTATTTT
J: TRBJ2-3; V: TRBV12-3/TRBV12-4; D: NA; size: few; length: 14; CDR3: CASSFGGYTDTQYF; DNA: TGTGCCAGCAGTTTTGGCGGATACACAGATACGCAGTATTTT
J: TRBJ2-5; V: TRBV20-1; D: NA; size: NA; length: 14; CDR3: CSARDLGDQETQYF; DNA: TGCAGTGCTAGAGATCTAGGCGATCAAGAGACCCAGTACTTC
J: TRBJ2-5; V: TRBV3-1; D: TRBD2; size: NA; length: 15; CDR3: CASSQEAGGGETQYF; DNA: TGTGCCAGCAGCCAAGAGGCAGGCGGGGGAGAGACCCAGTACTTC
J: TRBJ2-3; V: TRBV9; D: NA; size: few; length: 14; CDR3: CASSVIKTTDTQYF; DNA: TGTGCCAGCAGCGTAATAAAAACCACAGATACGCAGTATTTT
J: TRBJ2-7; V: TRBV15; D: NA; size: once; length: 17; CDR3: CATSRGGKGTSVSEQYF; DNA: TGTGCCACCAGCAGAGGGGGGAAGGGGACTTCGGTTAGCGAGCAGTACTTC
J: TRBJ2-1; V: TRBV12-3/TRBV12-4; D: NA; size: NA; length: 13; CDR3: CASSVDRFRLKFF; DNA: TGTGCCAGCAGTGTAGACAGGTTCAGGCTGAAGTTCTTC
J: TRBJ2-7; V: TRBV6-5; D: NA; size: few; length: 15; CDR3: CASTRDTKTPYEQYF; DNA: TGTGCCAGCACCAGGGACACCAAAACCCCCTACGAGCAGTACTTC
J: TRBJ2-5; V: TRBV18; D: NA; size: few; length: 11; CDR3: CASSPSGTQYF; DNA: TGTGCCAGCTCACCATCGGGGACCCAGTACTTC
J: TRBJ2-3; V: TRBV7-3; D: TRBD2; size: NA; length: 14; CDR3: CASGTSGITDTQYF; DNA: TGTGCCAGTGGGACTAGCGGGATCACAGATACGCAGTATTTT
J: TRBJ2-7; V: TRBV11-2; D: NA; size: NA; length: 14; CDR3: CASSLEVVSYEQYF; DNA: TGTGCCAGCAGCTTAGAAGTTGTGAGTTACGAGCAGTACTTC
J: TRBJ2-5; V: TRBV20-1; D: NA; size: few; length: 14; CDR3: CSAPTQGRQETQYF; DNA: TGCAGTGCACCAACCCAGGGGAGGCAAGAGACCCAGTACTTC
J: TRBJ1-2; V: TRBV7-2; D: TRBD1; size: NA; length: 16; CDR3: CASSLGAGQGNYGYTF; DNA: TGTGCCAGCAGCCTAGGAGCGGGACAGGGAAACTATGGCTACACCTTC
J: TRBJ2-6; V: TRBV3-1; D: NA; size: NA; length: 16; CDR3: CATRKNGGTGANVLTF; DNA: TGTGCCACCCGAAAGAACGGGGGAACTGGGGCCAACGTCCTGACTTTC
J: TRBJ2-1; V: TRBV3-1; D: TRBD2; size: few; length: 15; CDR3: CASSRLGLSYNEQFF; DNA: TGTGCCAGCAGCCGGCTGGGACTATCCTACAATGAGCAGTTCTTC
J: TRBJ2-5; V: TRBV4-2; D: NA; size: NA; length: 12; CDR3: CASSQARGGLYF; DNA: TGTGCCAGCAGCCAGGCGCGGGGAGGACTGTACTTC
J: TRBJ2-7; V: TRBV20-1; D: TRBD2; size: NA; length: 15; CDR3: CSAPDRRASGNEQYF; DNA: TGCAGTGCCCCCGACAGACGGGCTAGCGGGAACGAGCAGTACTTC
J: TRBJ1-5; V: TRBV5-1; D: NA; size: many; length: 16; CDR3: CASSWAKESSNQPQHF; DNA: TGCGCCAGCAGCTGGGCTAAGGAGAGTAGCAATCAGCCCCAGCATTTT
J: TRBJ2-1; V: TRBV20-1; D: TRBD2; size: NA; length: 14; CDR3: CSARSPREGNEQFF; DNA: TGCAGTGCTAGATCGCCGCGGGAGGGCAATGAGCAGTTCTTC
J: TRBJ1-2; V: TRBV15; D: NA; size: NA; length: 15; CDR3: CATSRGIAENYGYTF; DNA: TGTGCCACCAGCAGGGGAATCGCCGAGAACTATGGCTACACCTTC
J: TRBJ1-2; V: TRBV5-1; D: NA; size: few; length: 14; CDR3: CASRETEGLYGYTF; DNA: TGCGCCAGCAGAGAGACGGAGGGGCTCTATGGCTACACCTTC
J: TRBJ2-5; V: TRBV9; D: TRBD2; size: NA; length: 14; CDR3: CASSVTSDQETQYF; DNA: TGTGCCAGCAGCGTGACTAGCGACCAAGAGACCCAGTACTTC
J: TRBJ2-3; V: TRBV20-1; D: TRBD2; size: NA; length: 14; CDR3: CSVPTSGSSDTQYF; DNA: TGCAGTGTCCCGACTAGCGGGAGCTCAGATACGCAGTATTTT
J: TRBJ1-2; V: TRBV7-3; D: NA; size: few; length: 16; CDR3: CASSSGKRGGGEGYTF; DNA: TGTGCCAGCAGCTCCGGCAAGCGAGGGGGGGGTGAAGGCTACACCTTC
J: TRBJ2-1; V: TRBV29-1; D: TRBD1; size: many; length: 16; CDR3: CSVAGQVSKTYNEQFF; DNA: TGCAGCGTTGCGGGACAGGTCTCCAAGACGTACAATGAGCAGTTCTTC
J: TRBJ2-2; V: TRBV5-1; D: NA; size: NA; length: 13; CDR3: CASLAGTSGELFF; DNA: TGCGCCAGCCTCGCGGGGACGAGCGGGGAGCTGTTTTTT
J: TRBJ1-2; V: TRBV4-3; D: NA; size: NA; length: 15; CDR3: CASSQEAGTNYGYTF; DNA: TGCGCCAGCAGCCAGGAGGCCGGCACGAACTATGGCTACACCTTC